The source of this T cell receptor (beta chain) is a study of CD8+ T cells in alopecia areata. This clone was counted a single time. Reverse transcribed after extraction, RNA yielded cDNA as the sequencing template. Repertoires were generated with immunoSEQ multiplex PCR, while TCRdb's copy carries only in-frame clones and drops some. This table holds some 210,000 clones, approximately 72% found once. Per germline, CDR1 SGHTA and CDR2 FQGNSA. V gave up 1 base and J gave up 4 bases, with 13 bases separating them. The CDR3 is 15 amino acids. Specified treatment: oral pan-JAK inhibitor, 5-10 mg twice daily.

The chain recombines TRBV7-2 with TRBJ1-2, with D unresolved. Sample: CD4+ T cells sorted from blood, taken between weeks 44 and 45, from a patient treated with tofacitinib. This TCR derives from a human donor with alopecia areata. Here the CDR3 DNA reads TGTGCCAGCAGCTTAGATTCTTACAGCGGCTATGGCTACACCTTC. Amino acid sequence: CASSLDSYSGYGYTF. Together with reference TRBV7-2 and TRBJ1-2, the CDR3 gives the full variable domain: GAGVSQSPSNKVTEKGKDVELRCDPISGHTALYWYRQSLGQGLEFLIYFQGNSAPDKSGLPSDRFSAERTGGSVSTLTIQRTQQEDSAVYLCASSLDSYSGYGYTFGSGTRLTVV.